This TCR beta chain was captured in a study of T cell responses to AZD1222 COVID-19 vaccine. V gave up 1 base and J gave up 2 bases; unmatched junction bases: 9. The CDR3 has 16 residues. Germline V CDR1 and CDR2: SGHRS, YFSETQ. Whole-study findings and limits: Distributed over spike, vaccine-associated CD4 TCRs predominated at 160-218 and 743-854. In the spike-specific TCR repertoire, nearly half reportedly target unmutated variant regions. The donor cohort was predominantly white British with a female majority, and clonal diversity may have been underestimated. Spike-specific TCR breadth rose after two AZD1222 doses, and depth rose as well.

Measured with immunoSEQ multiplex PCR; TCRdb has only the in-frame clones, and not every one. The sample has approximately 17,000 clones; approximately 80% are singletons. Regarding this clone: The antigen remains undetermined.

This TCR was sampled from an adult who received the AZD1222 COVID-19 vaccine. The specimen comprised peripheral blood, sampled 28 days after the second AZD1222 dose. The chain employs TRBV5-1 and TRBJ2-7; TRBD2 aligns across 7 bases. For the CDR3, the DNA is TGCGCCAGCAGCTTGTTATCGGGGGGAGGACCCTACGAGCAGTACTTC. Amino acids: CASSLLSGGGPYEQYF.